This T cell receptor (beta chain) was obtained from a study of blood T cell repertoires in COVID-19. Study as a whole: The study drew acute and convalescent COVID-19 samples from the United States, Italy and Spain. PBMCs, B-cell-depleted T cells, or T cells were the source of the cDNA or gDNA that made up the material.

Using immunoSEQ multiplex PCR, the repertoire was profiled, and TCRdb retains in-frame clones only, with some absent. Of roughly 150,000 clones listed, about 83% are singletons. With 2 bases clipped from V and 1 base from J, the junction kept 2 bases outside the gene matches. Germline V gives CDR1 MGHRA, CDR2 YSYEKL. The CDR3 contains 14 residues. Sequenced: peripheral blood. The chain uses TRBV4-1 and TRBJ2-7; 7 bases line up with TRBD2. The sequence was obtained from a woman older than 75 with acute or convalescent COVID-19. In nucleotides, the CDR3 is TGCGCCAGCAGCCAACGCGGGAGATCCTACGAGCAGTACTTC. It specifies CASSQRGRSYEQYF.